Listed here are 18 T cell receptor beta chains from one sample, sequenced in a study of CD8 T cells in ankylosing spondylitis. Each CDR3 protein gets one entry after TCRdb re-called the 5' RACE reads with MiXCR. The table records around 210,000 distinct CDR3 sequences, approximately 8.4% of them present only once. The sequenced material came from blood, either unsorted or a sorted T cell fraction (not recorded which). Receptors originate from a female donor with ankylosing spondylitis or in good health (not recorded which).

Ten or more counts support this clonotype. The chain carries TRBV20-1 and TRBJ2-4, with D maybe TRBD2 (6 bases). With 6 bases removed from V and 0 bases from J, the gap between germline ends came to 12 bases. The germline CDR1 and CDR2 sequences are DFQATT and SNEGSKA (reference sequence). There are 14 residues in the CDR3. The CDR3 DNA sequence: TGCAGTGCGTCCACGGGACTAGCCAAAAACATTCAGTACTTC. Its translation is CSASTGLAKNIQYF.

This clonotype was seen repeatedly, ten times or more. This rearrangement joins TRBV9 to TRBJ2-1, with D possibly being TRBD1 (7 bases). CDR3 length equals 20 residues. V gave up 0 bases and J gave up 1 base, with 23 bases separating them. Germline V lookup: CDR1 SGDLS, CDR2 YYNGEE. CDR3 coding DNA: TGTGCCAGCAGCGTAGAGTTTGGAGGGGGCCCGTTTGGTTCCTACAATGAGCAGTTCTTC. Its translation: CASSVEFGGGPFGSYNEQFF.

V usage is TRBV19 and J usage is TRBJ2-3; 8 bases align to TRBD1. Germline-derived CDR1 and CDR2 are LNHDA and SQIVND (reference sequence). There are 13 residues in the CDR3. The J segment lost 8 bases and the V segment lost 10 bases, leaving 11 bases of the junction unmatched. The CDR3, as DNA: TGTGCCACGGGACAGGATTTTTCTGGTACGCAGTATTTT. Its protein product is CATGQDFSGTQYF.

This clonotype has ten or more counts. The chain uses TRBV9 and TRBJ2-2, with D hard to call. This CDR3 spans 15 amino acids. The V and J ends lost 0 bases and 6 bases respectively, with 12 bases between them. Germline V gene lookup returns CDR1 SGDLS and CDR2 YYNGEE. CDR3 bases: TGTGCCAGCAGCGTAGATGGGGATATGGCCGGGGAGCTGTTTTTT. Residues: CASSVDGDMAGELFF.

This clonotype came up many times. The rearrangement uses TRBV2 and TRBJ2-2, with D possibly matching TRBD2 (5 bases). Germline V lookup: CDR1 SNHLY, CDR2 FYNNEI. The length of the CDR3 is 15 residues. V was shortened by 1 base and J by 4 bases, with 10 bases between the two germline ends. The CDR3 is CASSEVTRSTGELFF. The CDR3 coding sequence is TGTGCCAGCAGTGAAGTAACTAGAAGCACCGGGGAGCTGTTTTTT.

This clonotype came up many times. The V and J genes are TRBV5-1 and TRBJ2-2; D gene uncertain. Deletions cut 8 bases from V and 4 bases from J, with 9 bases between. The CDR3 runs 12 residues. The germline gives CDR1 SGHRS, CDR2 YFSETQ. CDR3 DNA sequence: TGCGCCAGTCCTAGTGTCACCGGGGAGCTGTTTTTT. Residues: CASPSVTGELFF.

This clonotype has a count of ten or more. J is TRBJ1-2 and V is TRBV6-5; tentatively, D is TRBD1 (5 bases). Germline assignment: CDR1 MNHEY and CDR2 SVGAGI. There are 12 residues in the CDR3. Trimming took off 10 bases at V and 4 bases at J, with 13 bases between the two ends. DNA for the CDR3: TGTGCCATACGGCGGGGCATCTATGGCTACACCTTC. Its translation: CAIRRGIYGYTF.

CDR3 DNA: TGCAGTGCTAGATGCGGAGAAGGGTATAGCAATCAGCCCCAGCATTTT. This encodes CSARCGEGYSNQPQHF. This chain connects TRBV20-1 to TRBJ1-5; D call uncertain. V lost 2 bases to trimming and J lost 0 bases, with 14 bases between them. This CDR3 has 16 residues. Per germline, CDR1 DFQATT and CDR2 SNEGSKA (reference sequence).

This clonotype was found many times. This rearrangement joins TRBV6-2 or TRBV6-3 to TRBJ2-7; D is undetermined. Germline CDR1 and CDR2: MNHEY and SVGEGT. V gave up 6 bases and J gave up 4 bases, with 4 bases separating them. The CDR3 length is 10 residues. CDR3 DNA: TGTGCCAGCAGACGGTACGAGCAGTACTTC. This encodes CASRRYEQYF.

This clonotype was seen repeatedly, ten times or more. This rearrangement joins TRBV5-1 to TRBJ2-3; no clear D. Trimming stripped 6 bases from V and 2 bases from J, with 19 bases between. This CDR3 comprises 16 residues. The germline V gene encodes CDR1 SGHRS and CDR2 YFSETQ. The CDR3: CASTPLEAENTDTQYF. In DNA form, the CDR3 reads TGCGCCAGCACCCCCCTCGAGGCGGAGAACACAGATACGCAGTATTTT. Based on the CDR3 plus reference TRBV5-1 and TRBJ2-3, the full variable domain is KAGVTQTPRYLIKTRGQQVTLSCSPISGHRSVSWYQQTPGQGLQFLFEYFSETQRNKGNFPGRFSGRQFSNSRSEMNVSTLELGDSALYLCASTPLEAENTDTQYFGPGTRLTVL.

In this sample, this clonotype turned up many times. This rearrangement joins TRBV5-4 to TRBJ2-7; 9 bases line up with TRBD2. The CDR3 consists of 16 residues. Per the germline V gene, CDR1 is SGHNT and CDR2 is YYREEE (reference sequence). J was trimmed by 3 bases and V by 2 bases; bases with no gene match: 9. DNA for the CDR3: TGTGCCAGCAGCTTTTCTGGAACTAGCGGGTACTACGAGCAGTACTTC. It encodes CASSFSGTSGYYEQYF.

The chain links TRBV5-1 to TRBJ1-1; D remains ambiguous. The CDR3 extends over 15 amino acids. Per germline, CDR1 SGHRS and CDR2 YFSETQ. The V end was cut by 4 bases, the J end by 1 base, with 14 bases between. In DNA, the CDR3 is TGCGCCAGCAGCCCCCTCTCGACACAGAACACTGAAGCTTTCTTT. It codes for CASSPLSTQNTEAFF.

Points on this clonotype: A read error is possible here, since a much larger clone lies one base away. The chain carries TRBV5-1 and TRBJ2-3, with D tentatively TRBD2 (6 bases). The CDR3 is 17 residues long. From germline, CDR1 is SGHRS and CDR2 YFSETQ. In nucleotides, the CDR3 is TGCGCCAGCGGCTTGGAGGGGACCGGTATTAGCACAGATACGCAGTATTTT. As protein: CASGLEGTGISTDTQYF.

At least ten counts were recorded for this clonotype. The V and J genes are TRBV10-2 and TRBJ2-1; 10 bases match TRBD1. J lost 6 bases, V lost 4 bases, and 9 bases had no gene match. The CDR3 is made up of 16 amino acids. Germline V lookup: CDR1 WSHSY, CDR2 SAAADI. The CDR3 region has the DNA TGCGCCAGCAGTGTTTTCGGGACAGGGGTCAGCAATGAGCAGTTCTTC. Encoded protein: CASSVFGTGVSNEQFF.

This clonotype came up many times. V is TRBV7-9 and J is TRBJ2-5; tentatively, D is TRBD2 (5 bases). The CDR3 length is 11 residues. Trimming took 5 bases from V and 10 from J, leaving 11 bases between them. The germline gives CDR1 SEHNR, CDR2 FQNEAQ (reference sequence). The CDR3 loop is CASSTGEGQYF. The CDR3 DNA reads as TGTGCCAGCAGCACGGGCGAGGGCCAGTACTTC.

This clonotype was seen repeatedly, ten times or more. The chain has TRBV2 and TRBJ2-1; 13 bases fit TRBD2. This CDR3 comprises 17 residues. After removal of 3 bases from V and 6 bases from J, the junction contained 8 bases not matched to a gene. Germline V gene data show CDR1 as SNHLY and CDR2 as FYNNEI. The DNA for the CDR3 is TGTGCCAGCAGTGATGGGACTAGCGGGACCCTTGGCAATGAGCAGTTCTTC. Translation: CASSDGTSGTLGNEQFF.

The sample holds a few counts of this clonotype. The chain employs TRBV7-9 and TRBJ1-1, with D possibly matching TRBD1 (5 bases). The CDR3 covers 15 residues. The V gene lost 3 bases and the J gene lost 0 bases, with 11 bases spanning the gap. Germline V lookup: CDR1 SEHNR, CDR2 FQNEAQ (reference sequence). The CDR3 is CASSFRKGLNTEAFF. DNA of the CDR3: TGTGCCAGCAGCTTCCGGAAGGGACTGAACACTGAAGCTTTCTTT.

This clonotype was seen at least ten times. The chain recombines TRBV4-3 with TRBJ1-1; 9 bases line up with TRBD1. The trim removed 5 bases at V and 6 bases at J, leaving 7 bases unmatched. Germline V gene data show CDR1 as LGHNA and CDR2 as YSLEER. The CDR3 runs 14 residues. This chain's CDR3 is CASSSRQGEAEAFF. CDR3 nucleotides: TGCGCCAGCAGCTCCCGACAGGGGGAGGCTGAAGCTTTCTTT.